Given below is one T cell receptor beta chain in context. The data derive from a study of T cell changes during pregnancy in multiple sclerosis. Germline V gives CDR1 SGHAT, CDR2 FQNNGV. This CDR3 comprises 16 residues. Trimming cost V 7 bases and J 1 base, with 17 bases left between them. Sequenced by immunoSEQ multiplex PCR; TCRdb stores in-frame clones only, minus some. The sample contains over 45,000 clones, roughly 88% of which appear only once. The genes are TRBV11-2 and TRBJ2-1; TRBD1 is a possible D gene (6 bases). This sample comprised peripheral blood, obtained in the first trimester of pregnancy. The origin of this receptor is a female donor in good health, enrolled as a control in a pregnancy study. The CDR3 reads CASILNPGQSYNEQFF. The CDR3 DNA reads TGTGCCAGCATCCTAAACCCAGGACAGTCCTACAATGAGCAGTTCTTC. The full variable domain, with the rest looked up from reference TRBV11-2 and TRBJ2-1, is EAGVAQSPRYKIIEKRQSVAFWCNPISGHATLYWYQQILGQGPKLLIQFQNNGVVDDSQLPKDRFSAERLKGVDSTLKIQPAKLEDSAVYLCASILNPGQSYNEQFFGPGTRLTVL.